This T cell receptor (beta chain) derives from a study of cytomegalovirus exposure and HLA in healthy donors (dated by TCRdb to 2015 to 2018). For the study in its entirety: An earlier analysis of 550 to 700 of the donors reported 250 to 350 Gb of sequence data and roughly 110 million unique TCR beta sequences from 150 million to 200 million T cells. Both class I and class II loci were covered by HLA typing, at four-digit resolution. An earlier analysis of some 500 of the donors applied high-throughput TCR beta sequencing to assess whether each TCR beta V gene segment acted as functional or pseudogenic. A later genetic analysis took genome-wide SNP genotypes for about 60% of the roughly 670 donors and used that subset as a discovery cohort. In addition to the first cohort of 650 to 750 subjects, a separate validation cohort of 120 different subjects was used. Donor age, sex, ethnicity and CMV serostatus were compiled alongside the repertoire data. All discovery cohort repertoires had been generated using a single sequencing platform. Of the 350 to 450 genotyped donors, 81% fell in the genetic ancestry cluster associated with self-reported Caucasian donors. About 280 gigabases of sequencing data and around 80 million unique TCR sequences made up an early release that covered about 640 HLA-typed donors. To predict cytomegalovirus infection status, the study combined high-throughput TCR immunosequencing, statistical association of individual TCRs with disease status, and machine learning. On average, 235,054 unique TCR beta nucleotide sequences were sequenced per donor among more than 350 genotyped donors of the cohort, with about 17% of those sequences being non-productive. The study profiled the T cell repertoires of some 610 subjects by immunosequencing and related them to cytomegalovirus serostatus. Rather than drawing on any new phenotypic data, the later analysis identified candidate immune exposures from TCR beta sequences and the way those sequences occurred across donors. About five DR-DQ haplotypes were handled as single units for association and clustering, since linkage in the cohort was strong. The study aimed to test whether cataloging public T cell receptors could reveal signatures of past pathogen exposure. The number of typed donors differed by locus: roughly 620-640 for A, B, C, DRB1 and DQB1; approximately 520 for DQA1; some 590 for DPA1; and 400 to 480 for DPB1. A later analysis re-analyzed previously published TCR beta repertoires from 660 or so donors and added high-resolution HLA genotyping to study TCR occurrence patterns. Here is what the overall study found, with its caveats: Because HLA typing was unavailable for some donors at each locus, only the typed subset was used in association tests. A further reported finding was that TCR beta sequences accurately predicted the HLA-A and HLA-B alleles for most subjects in the first cohort. Sequencing depth was assumed to be roughly uniform across donors in the presence/absence analyses, though that assumption may not hold. Most TCR sequences were seen in very few donors, while some public TCRs were found in many individuals. In a later analysis, around 15,000 TCR beta sequences were associated with specific HLA alleles at a false discovery rate of 0.05. According to a later genetic analysis, donors in an Asian-associated ancestry cluster had fewer N-insertions in productive TCRs than the approximately 650-donor mean. CMV serostatus was the only immune exposure information available for the cohort. In a later analysis, TCR association rates were found to vary across HLA loci, with the most associated TCRs seen for DRB1 alleles and the fewest for HLA-C alleles. Cytomegalovirus status was reported to be diagnosed by the classifier with high specificity and sensitivity in both the original and validation cohorts. In an earlier analysis of more than 500 of the donors, most TCR beta V segments appeared in productive rearrangements about 87% or about 30% of the time, broadly matching IMGT annotations. Only TCR beta chains were sequenced in this cohort, and the absence of alpha or paired-chain data limited detectable features. Some IMGT-functional V segments, including TRBV6-2 and TRBV6-3, could not be told apart with the 87-base-pair reads, so those segments were excluded. When HLA alleles, especially DR and DQ, strongly co-occurred, attributing TCR associations to individual alleles was difficult. According to a later analysis, most CMV-associated TCR beta chains appeared to be HLA-restricted, and the HLA associations seemed to be driven largely by CMV exposure. A total of about 180 TCR beta chains were listed by the study as associated with cytomegalovirus. In a later analysis, HLA-associated TCR beta chains showed more clonal expansion and lower generation probabilities than non-associated chains that were equally common. Three of the identified cytomegalovirus-associated TCR beta chains were confirmed in vitro to be specific for cytomegalovirus antigens. The sequencing pipeline was judged likely to have produced a cluster of highly shared sequence variants as a technical artifact. Because counts were too low, approximately 18 rarely observed V segments, including chromosome 9 orphons, were excluded from the earlier analysis of around 590 of the donors. A later genetic analysis associated a missense DCLRE1C variant with V-gene and J-gene trimming of TCR beta chains, and an independent cohort replicated the association. It was suggested by the authors that the approach could potentially be generalized to other disease states and immunological phenotypes. A later analysis reported that several top co-occurrence clusters appeared linked to parvovirus B19, influenza, CMV and Epstein-Barr virus. Linkage disequilibrium might explain the correlated functional status among segregating V segments, but an unknown experimental factor could not be excluded.

The CDR3 runs 13 amino acids, cysteine and phenylalanine included. Kept here is only the CDR3 DNA, which spans 39 bases and is read in frame from base 1. Taken from the germline V gene, the CDR1 and CDR2 loops are ENHRY and SYGVKD. Cut back by 5 bases and 6 bases, the V and J ends lie 11 bases apart. The cohort consisted of 666 healthy bone marrow donors. At the time of sampling, every cohort member was nominally healthy, though immune exposures that went unrecorded were likely present. The donor was CMV seropositive and belonged to the group of 250 to 300 seropositive cohort members. Each donor provided a peripheral blood sample, and peripheral blood mononuclear cells were used for TCR beta sequencing. The Qiagen DNeasy Blood Extraction Kit was used to extract genomic DNA from the blood cell samples. The library was generated by the immunoSEQ multiplex PCR assay. A mixture of 60 forward primers for TCR Vbeta segments and 13 reverse primers for TCR Jbeta segments was used in the multiplex PCR. The CDR3 region of rearranged TCR beta genes was amplified from genomic DNA with a multiplex PCR assay. The Illumina HiSeq System was used to sequence the amplified TCR beta libraries as 87-base-pair reads. Turning to the authors' computational methods: Across the 640 or so repertoires, a later analysis counted approximately 83 million unique TCR beta chains, approximately 12 million of which were shared by at least two donors. To remove PCR and sequencing errors, raw reads were error-corrected and collapsed into unique sequences using a nearest-neighbor algorithm that merged closely related sequences. CDR3 sequences were aligned to IMGT reference sequences to assign V, D and J gene segments. For a sequence to be retained, a match of at least six nucleotides was required to both a V gene segment and a J gene segment. A rearrangement counted as productive if the CDR3 had no stop codons and remained in frame with V and J, and every other rearrangement counted as non-productive. Following IMGT convention, CDR3 was defined as the stretch from the second conserved V-encoded cysteine to the conserved J-encoded phenylalanine. The earlier analysis of some 580 of the donors excluded any sequence lacking an unambiguous match to a single V gene segment. An earlier analysis of over 450 of the donors classified V segments as functional when productive rearrangements were above 56.7% and as segregating when the standard deviation between donors was above 5%. A statistical classification framework was developed to diagnose cytomegalovirus status using the catalog of TCR beta chain sequences. A later analysis assigned V and J genes by comparing TCR nucleotide sequences with IMGT/GENE-DB human TR gene sequences. The TCRdist pipeline was used in a later analysis to assign CDR3 sequences and most-parsimonious VDJ recombination scenarios. In a later analysis, each TCR beta chain was defined by its CDR3 amino acid sequence together with its V-gene family, and reads lacking a unique V-gene family were excluded. A later analysis removed 500 to 650 highly shared, low-generation-probability nucleotide sequences to deal with suspected cross-contamination and a sequencing artifact. For each public chain, a later analysis derived a clonal expansion index from normalized ranks of inferred template counts within each repertoire. In a later analysis, generation probabilities were computed using a VDJ recombination model fitted to out-of-frame rearrangements, and the results were checked against IGoR. In a later analysis, hypergeometric tests were used to score TCR-TCR, TCR-HLA and TCR-CMV co-occurrence, with a repertoire-size bias correction applied to TCR pairs. False discovery rates were estimated in a later analysis by permuting HLA or CMV assignments 20 times. In a later analysis, co-occurring TCRs were grouped with DBSCAN, and TCRdist sequence similarity was added when clustering was performed within HLA-allele-positive subsets. For co-occurrence clustering, repertoires with fewer than 30,000 or more than 120,000 public chains were excluded, along with about five repertoires with anomalous nucleotide sharing. Held by TCRdb, this immuneACCESS table contains in-frame sequences only and omits some clones. Under half of the omission traces to an unresolved V gene where checked; the cause of the rest is unknown. The V and J calls and clone size come from that table; D and trimming were worked out from the DNA. The data table for this sample lists 65,000 to 95,000 clones. Roughly 8% of the sample goes to the ten largest clones.

As regards this clone: Its antigen is still unknown.

The rearrangement combines TRBV10-3 with TRBJ1-5; 6 matching bases give a weak D call of TRBD1. The receptor comes from a female donor in good health and CMV-seropositive. Sequenced sample: PBMCs. Here the CDR3 is given as CAISSGARQPQHF. The DNA sequence reads TGTGCCATCAGTTCAGGGGCTCGTCAGCCCCAGCATTTT.